The present T cell receptor beta chain was sequenced within a study of cytomegalovirus exposure and HLA in healthy donors. Study results and limitations: Previously analyzed data showed that most TCR beta V segments were productive at a frequency of about 90% or about 30%. As was reported, the HLA-A and HLA-B alleles of most subjects were accurately predicted from TCR beta sequences.

On this clone: Antigen specificity is unknown.

60 Vbeta and 13 Jbeta primers were used in PCR. Clones were sequenced by immunoSEQ multiplex PCR, and TCRdb holds only the in-frame ones, with some missing. The sample lists a few hundred thousand clones, around nine tenths occurring once. Germline CDR1 reads SGHTA; CDR2 reads FQGNSA. There are 15 residues in the CDR3. The V end lost 5 bases, the J end lost 6 bases, and 17 bases lay between the germline ends. The TCR originated in a girl aged 2-9 years in good health and CMV-seronegative. V gene TRBV7-2 combines with J gene TRBJ2-1, with D possibly being TRBD1 (6 bases). Sequences were obtained from PBMCs. In nucleotides, the CDR3 is TGTGCCAGCAGCCGGACAGTAGATGTGGGCAATGAGCAGTTCTTC. Encoded protein: CASSRTVDVGNEQFF.